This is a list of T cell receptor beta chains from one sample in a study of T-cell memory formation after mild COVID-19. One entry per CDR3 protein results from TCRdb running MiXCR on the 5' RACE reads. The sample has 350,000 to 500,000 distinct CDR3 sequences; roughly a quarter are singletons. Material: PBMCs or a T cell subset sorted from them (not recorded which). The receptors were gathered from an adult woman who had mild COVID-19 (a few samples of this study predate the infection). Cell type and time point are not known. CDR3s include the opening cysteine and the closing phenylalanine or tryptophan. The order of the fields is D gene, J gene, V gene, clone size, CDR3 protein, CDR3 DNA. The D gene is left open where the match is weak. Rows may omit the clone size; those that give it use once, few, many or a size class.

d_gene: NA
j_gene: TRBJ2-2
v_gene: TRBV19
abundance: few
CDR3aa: CASSILAGTGELFF
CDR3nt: TGTGCCAGTAGTATACTTGCGGGTACCGGGGAGCTGTTTTTT

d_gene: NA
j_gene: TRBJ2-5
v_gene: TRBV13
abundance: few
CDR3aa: CASSSREEETQYF
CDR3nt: TGTGCCAGCAGCAGCCGGGAAGAGGAGACCCAGTACTTC

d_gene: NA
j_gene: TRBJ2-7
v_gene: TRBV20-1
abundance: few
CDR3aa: CSAWGSSSYEQYF
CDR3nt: TGCAGTGCTTGGGGATCGAGCTCCTACGAGCAGTACTTC

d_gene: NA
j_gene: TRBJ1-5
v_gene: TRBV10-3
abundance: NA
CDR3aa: CAISDTGPQHF
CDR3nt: TGTGCCATCAGTGATACGGGGCCCCAGCATTTT

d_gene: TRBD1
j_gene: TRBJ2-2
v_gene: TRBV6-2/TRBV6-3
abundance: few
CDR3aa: CASSYAQGVNGELFF
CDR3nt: TGTGCCAGCAGTTACGCACAGGGGGTGAACGGGGAGCTGTTTTTT

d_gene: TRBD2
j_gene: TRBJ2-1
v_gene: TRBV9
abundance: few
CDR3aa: CASSVGPLLAGVSSYNEQFF
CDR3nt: TGTGCCAGCAGCGTAGGCCCCTTACTAGCGGGGGTGAGCTCCTACAATGAGCAGTTCTTC

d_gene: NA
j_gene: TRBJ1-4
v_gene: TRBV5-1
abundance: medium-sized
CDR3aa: CASSPDSNNEKLFF
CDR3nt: TGCGCCAGCAGCCCGGACAGCAATAATGAAAAACTGTTTTTT

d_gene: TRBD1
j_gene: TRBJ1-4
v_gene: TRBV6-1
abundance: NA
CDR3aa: CASSETPGTGEKLFF
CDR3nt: TGTGCCAGCAGTGAAACCCCGGGGACAGGGGAAAAACTGTTTTTT

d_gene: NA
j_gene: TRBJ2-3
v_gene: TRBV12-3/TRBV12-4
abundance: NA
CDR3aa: CAIIGGGRDTQYF
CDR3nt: TGTGCCATTATCGGAGGGGGCCGCGATACGCAGTATTTT

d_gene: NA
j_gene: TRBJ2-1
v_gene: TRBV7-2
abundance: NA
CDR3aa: CASSLAGGRAEQFF
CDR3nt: TGTGCCAGCAGCTTAGCCGGGGGCCGGGCTGAGCAGTTCTTC

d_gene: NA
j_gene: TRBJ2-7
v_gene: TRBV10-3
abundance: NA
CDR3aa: CAISRDIAYEQYF
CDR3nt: TGTGCCATCAGTCGGGACATAGCCTACGAGCAGTACTTC

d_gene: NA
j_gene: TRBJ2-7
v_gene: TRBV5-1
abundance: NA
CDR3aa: CASTPGRQGSYEQYF
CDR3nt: TGCGCCAGCACCCCCGGTCGGCAGGGCTCCTACGAGCAGTACTTC

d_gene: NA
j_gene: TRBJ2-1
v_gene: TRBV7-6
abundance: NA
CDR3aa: CASSLGPGSSYNEQFF
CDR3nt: TGTGCCAGCAGCTTAGGTCCAGGGTCTTCCTACAATGAGCAGTTCTTC

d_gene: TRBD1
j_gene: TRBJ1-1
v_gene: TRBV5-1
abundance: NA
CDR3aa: CASSLGGHTEAFF
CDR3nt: TGCGCCAGCAGCTTAGGGGGCCACACTGAAGCTTTCTTT

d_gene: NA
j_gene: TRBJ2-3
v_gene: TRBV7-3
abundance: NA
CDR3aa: CASSLTPDRDTQYF
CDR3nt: TGTGCCAGCAGCTTAACCCCGGACCGAGATACGCAGTATTTT

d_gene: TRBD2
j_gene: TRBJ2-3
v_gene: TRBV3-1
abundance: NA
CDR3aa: CASSQAGGAPDTQYF
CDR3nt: TGTGCCAGCAGCCAAGCGGGAGGAGCGCCAGATACGCAGTATTTT

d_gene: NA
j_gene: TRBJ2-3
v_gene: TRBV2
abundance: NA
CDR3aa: CATWTARVTDTQYF
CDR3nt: TGTGCCACCTGGACCGCGAGGGTCACAGATACGCAGTATTTT

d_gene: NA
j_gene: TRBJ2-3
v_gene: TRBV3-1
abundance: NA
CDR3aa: CAGADRTTGGRADTQYF
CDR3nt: TGTGCCGGGGCTGACAGGACCACCGGAGGAAGGGCGGATACGCAGTATTTT